A single sample is the source of the 28 T cell receptor beta chains below, sequenced in a study of blood T cell repertoires in COVID-19. Measured with immunoSEQ multiplex PCR; TCRdb has only the in-frame clones, and not every one. The data show 200,000 to 250,000 clones, with roughly four fifths seen just once and around 8.8% held by the top ten. The sample taken for sequencing was PBMCs or T cells enriched from blood (not recorded which). All receptors derive from a man aged 35 to 55 who had recovered from COVID-19.

V gene TRBV3-1 (or the pseudogene TRBV3-2) combines with J gene TRBJ1-2; D gene unclear. Germline V gives CDR1 LGHDT, CDR2 YNNKEL (reference sequence). V was clipped by 4 bases and J by 0 bases, with 9 bases between them. The CDR3 extends over 14 amino acids. The chain's CDR3 is CASSPGGANYGYTF. CDR3 DNA sequence: TGTGCCAGCAGCCCCGGAGGAGCTAACTATGGCTACACCTTC.

The rearrangement links TRBV7-3 to TRBJ1-1; TRBD1 is a possible D gene (5 bases). CDR1 is SGHTA, CDR2 FQGTGA, per germline. The V end was cut by 6 bases, the J end by 4 bases, with 12 bases between. The CDR3 sequence is 13 residues long. As DNA, the CDR3 is TGTGCCAGCAGACCCCAGGGTGGCACTGAAGCTTTCTTT. Translated: CASRPQGGTEAFF. The full variable domain, rest sourced from reference TRBV7-3 and TRBJ1-1, is GAGVSQTPSNKVTEKGKYVELRCDPISGHTALYWYRQSLGQGPEFLIYFQGTGAADDSGLPNDRFFAVRPEGSVSTLKIQRTERGDSAVYLCASRPQGGTEAFFGQGTRLTVV.

This clone was seen a handful of times. The chain couples TRBV7-9 to TRBJ2-6; weak D call: TRBD2 (6 bases). V lost 3 bases and J lost 4, with 13 bases in between. This CDR3 has 16 amino acids. Germline loops: CDR1 SEHNR, CDR2 FQNEAQ (reference sequence). CDR3 bases: TGTGCCAGCAGCTTCGTAATCCTAGCGGGGGCCAACGTCCTGACTTTC. Translated, it gives CASSFVILAGANVLTF.

The rearrangement links TRBV9 to TRBJ2-2; D ambiguous. The V end was cut by 1 base, the J end by 3 bases, with 10 bases between. This CDR3 has 15 residues. CDR1 and CDR2 from the germline V gene are SGDLS and YYNGEE. In DNA form, the CDR3 reads TGTGCCAGCAGCGTATATCAGTCCGACACCGGGGAGCTGTTTTTT. Protein: CASSVYQSDTGELFF.

The CDR3 loop reads CASSFGKSEAFF. CDR3 DNA sequence: TGTGCCAGCAGCTTCGGGAAGTCTGAAGCTTTCTTT. The genes are TRBV5-4 and TRBJ1-1; D uncertain. Germline V gene data show CDR1 as SGHNT and CDR2 as YYREEE (reference sequence). V shed 2 bases and J shed 6 bases, with 8 bases lying between them. The CDR3 runs to 12 residues.

DNA for the CDR3: TGTGCCACCAGTGAGCACAGCCAAGAGACCCAGTACTTC. It codes for CATSEHSQETQYF. The chain carries TRBV24-1 and TRBJ2-5; D gene unclear. Looked up from germline, CDR1 is KGHDR and CDR2 is SFDVKD. The CDR3 runs to 13 residues. Between the trimmed V and J ends, which lost 4 bases and 1 base, there was a span of 6 bases.

The rearrangement joins TRBV6-5 to TRBJ1-1; the D gene is possibly TRBD1 (6 bases). The CDR3 contains 13 residues. Trimming took 6 bases from V and 1 from J, leaving 9 bases between them. CDR1 and CDR2 (germline): MNHEY, SVGAGI. The CDR3: CASRGQPNTEAFF. DNA of the CDR3: TGTGCCAGCAGAGGACAGCCGAACACTGAAGCTTTCTTT.

The CDR3 nucleotides are TGTGCCAGCAGTTTTGGGCGGGGTGTTGAAGCTTTCTTT. It codes for CASSFGRGVEAFF. This rearrangement joins TRBV12-3 or TRBV12-4 to TRBJ1-1, with D unresolved. This CDR3 spans 13 amino acids. Trimming shortened V by 3 bases and J by 7 bases, and 12 bases separated the two germline ends.

V and J are TRBV30 and TRBJ2-5; 8 bases are shared with TRBD2. The CDR3 is 18 amino acids. Germline lookup yields CDR1 GTSNPN and CDR2 SVGIG (reference sequence). V was clipped by 1 base and J by 3 bases; unmatched bases: 16. CDR3 nucleotides: TGTGCCTGGAGTGCAGGAATTTCTAGCGGGCGGAATAAAGAGACCCAGTACTTC. Protein sequence: CAWSAGISSGRNKETQYF.

This clone was picked up one time. The V call is TRBV19, the J call TRBJ2-3; 14 nucleotides agree with TRBD2. The CDR3 totals 16 residues. V gave up 6 bases and J gave up 4 bases; unmatched junction bases: 6. Germline-derived CDR1 and CDR2 are LNHDA and SQIVND (reference sequence). CDR3 DNA: TGTGCCAGTAGCCCGGGACTAGCGGGAGTAGCAGATACGCAGTATTTT. Protein sequence: CASSPGLAGVADTQYF.

The chain carries TRBV20-1 and TRBJ1-2, with D possibly matching TRBD1 (5 bases). Trimming shortened V by 4 bases and J by 7 bases, and 10 bases separated the two germline ends. Germline CDR1 is DFQATT and CDR2 is SNEGSKA (reference sequence). This CDR3 region has 11 residues. The DNA for the CDR3 is TGCAGTGCTACGCAGGGCGGTGGCTACACCTTC. Its translation: CSATQGGGYTF.

The chain joins TRBV7-8 to TRBJ1-6, with 7 bases fitting TRBD1. Germline-derived CDR1 and CDR2 are SGHVS and FQNEAQ. The length of the CDR3 is 16 residues. Trimming cost V 1 base and J 1 base; bases outside gene matches: 1. The CDR3 sequence is CASSLVRGSYNSPLHF. CDR3 bases: TGTGCCAGCAGCTTAGTCAGGGGGTCCTATAATTCACCCCTCCACTTT.

This clone was found a few times. J is TRBJ2-5 and V is TRBV9; 10 bases align to TRBD2. V lost 6 bases, J lost 5 bases, and 10 bases stayed unmatched. Germline assignment: CDR1 SGDLS and CDR2 YYNGEE. The CDR3 runs to 15 residues. CDR3 nucleotide sequence: TGTGCCAGCACTTCAGCGGGGGGGCCATGGGAGACCCAGTACTTC. Protein: CASTSAGGPWETQYF.

A few counts support this clone. The chain employs TRBV5-1 and TRBJ1-2, with 9 bases identical to TRBD1. V lost 6 bases to trimming and J lost 0 bases; unmatched junction nucleotides: 9. The CDR3 is made up of 16 amino acids. CDR1 is SGHRS, CDR2 YFSETQ, per germline. The DNA of the CDR3 is TGCGCCAGCAACAGGGGGCAGGGCCGAGCTAACTATGGCTACACCTTC. Translating gives CASNRGQGRANYGYTF.

The J gene is TRBJ2-7, the V gene TRBV21-1; the table names TRBD2, a call not compared with the DNA. TRBV21-1 represents a pseudogene. CDR3 length: 19 residues. CDR3 nucleotides: TGTGCCAGCAGCCCCTCGGAGGCTAGCGGGAGGTTATGGGGCCACGAGCAGTACTTC. Amino acid sequence: CASSPSEASGRLWGHEQYF.

The genes are TRBV5-3 and TRBJ2-7, with TRBD2 matching 10 bases. TRBV5-3 is an ORF; its function is uncertain. V gave up 3 bases and J gave up 2 bases; unmatched junction bases: 8. The CDR3 length is 16 residues. As DNA, the CDR3 is TGTGCCAGAAGCTCAAACGGACTAGCGGAGACCTACGAGCAGTACTTC. Protein: CARSSNGLAETYEQYF.

The chain couples TRBV18 to TRBJ1-2; 10 positions match TRBD1. Germline V CDR1 and CDR2: KGHSH, LQKENI. The ends lost 3 bases at V and 5 bases at J; junction bases unmatched: 6. CDR3 length: 15 residues. The CDR3 loop is CASSPTGTGAYGYTF. The CDR3 nucleotides are TGTGCCAGCTCACCGACCGGGACAGGGGCGTATGGCTACACCTTC.

The chain has TRBV5-1 and TRBJ1-2, with D possibly matching TRBD1 (6 bases). Germline values: CDR1 SGHRS, CDR2 YFSETQ. The CDR3 has 14 residues. The germline V and J ends were trimmed by 4 bases and 7 bases, with 17 bases remaining between them. The CDR3 reads CASSRSTGMGGYTF. In nucleotides, the CDR3 is TGCGCCAGCAGCCGCTCCACAGGGATGGGTGGCTACACCTTC. Supplemented by reference TRBV5-1 and TRBJ1-2, the full variable domain reads KAGVTQTPRYLIKTRGQQVTLSCSPISGHRSVSWYQQTPGQGLQFLFEYFSETQRNKGNFPGRFSGRQFSNSRSEMNVSTLELGDSALYLCASSRSTGMGGYTFGSGTRLTVV.

The V call is TRBV11-2, the J call TRBJ1-5; 8 bases match TRBD1. The V and J ends lost 4 bases and 3 bases, in that order; junction bases with no gene match: 17. CDR3 length: 19 residues. The germline V gene encodes CDR1 SGHAT and CDR2 FQNNGV. This CDR3 reads CASSSPNGQGRFPNQPQHF. CDR3 DNA: TGTGCCAGCAGCTCACCAAATGGACAGGGACGCTTTCCCAATCAGCCCCAGCATTTT.

Turning to this clone: This may come from a read error, since a much larger clone is one base off. The identical CDR3 is also encoded by other nucleotide sequences in the sample. V is TRBV11-2 and J is TRBJ1-1, with no clear D. V lost 1 base to trimming and J lost 1 base, with 4 bases between them. Germline V gene lookup returns CDR1 SGHAT and CDR2 FQNNGV. The CDR3 totals 13 residues. CDR3 DNA: TGTGCCAGCAGCTTAGGTCAGAACACTGAAGCTTTCTTT. Its protein product is CASSLGQNTEAFF. Variable domain in full (rest from reference TRBV11-2 and TRBJ1-1): EAGVAQSPRYKIIEKRQSVAFWCNPISGHATLYWYQQILGQGPKLLIQFQNNGVVDDSQLPKDRFSAERLKGVDSTLKIQPAKLEDSAVYLCASSLGQNTEAFFGQGTRLTVV.

For the CDR3, the DNA is TGCGCCAGCAGTCAAGACAGAACCGACTATGGCTACACCTTC. Translation: CASSQDRTDYGYTF. The chain carries TRBV23-1 and TRBJ1-2; weak D call: TRBD1 (5 bases). TRBV23-1 is known as an ORF, though its function is uncertain. Between the trimmed V and J ends, which lost 2 bases and 3 bases, there was a span of 10 bases. The CDR3 extends over 14 amino acids.

This sequence joins TRBV13 and TRBJ1-1; D unclear. The germline CDR1 and CDR2 sequences are PRHDT and FYEKMQ (reference sequence). CDR3 size: 11 residues. Trimming left V 5 bases short and J 3 bases short, with 4 bases between. This CDR3 is CASSLHTEAFF. The CDR3 DNA follows: TGTGCCAGCAGCCTCCACACTGAAGCTTTCTTT.

This chain uses TRBV11-2 with TRBJ2-1; 9 bases fit TRBD2. Germline CDR1 and CDR2: SGHAT and FQNNGV. Germline trimming cut 5 bases from V and 7 bases from J; bases unmatched to any gene: 21. The CDR3 is 19 amino acids. The CDR3 DNA reads as TGTGCCAGCAGCGCAGGCCAAAGGGGGTCTAGCGGGAATAAGAATGAGCAGTTCTTC. Amino acid sequence: CASSAGQRGSSGNKNEQFF.

The chain uses TRBV5-1 and TRBJ2-2; D is undetermined. V lost 0 bases, J lost 0 bases, and 6 bases lay in between. The CDR3 totals 15 residues. Germline loops: CDR1 SGHRS, CDR2 YFSETQ. In DNA form, the CDR3 reads TGCGCCAGCAGCTTGGAAGCCTCGAACACCGGGGAGCTGTTTTTT. Translated, it gives CASSLEASNTGELFF.

The chain links TRBV3-1 (or the pseudogene TRBV3-2) to TRBJ1-1, with 8 bases identical to TRBD1. V was pared by 1 base and J by 5 bases, with 6 bases of the junction left unmatched. CDR1 is LGHDT and CDR2 is YNNKEL in the germline V gene (reference sequence). CDR3 length: 15 residues. The CDR3 reads CASSQGTGLGTEAFF. The CDR3 coding sequence is TGTGCCAGCAGCCAAGGGACAGGGTTAGGGACTGAAGCTTTCTTT.

As regards this clone: Additional DNA sequences in this sample encode the identical CDR3. The V and J genes are TRBV6-5 and TRBJ2-7; weak D call: TRBD1 (5 bases). V gave up 2 bases and J gave up 3 bases, with 8 bases separating them. CDR1 is MNHEY, CDR2 SVGAGI, per germline. The CDR3 spans 13 residues. The CDR3 DNA reads as TGTGCCAGCAGTTACCAGGGATTCTACGAGCAGTACTTC. It yields the protein CASSYQGFYEQYF.

The sample holds a few counts of this clone. The chain carries TRBV9 and TRBJ2-2; 9 nucleotides align to TRBD2. This CDR3 spans 15 amino acids. The germline gives CDR1 SGDLS, CDR2 YYNGEE. J was trimmed by 3 bases and V by 0 bases; bases with no gene match: 0. CDR3: CASSVGLADTGELFF. CDR3 coding DNA: TGTGCCAGCAGCGTAGGACTAGCGGACACCGGGGAGCTGTTTTTT.

This chain connects TRBV5-1 to TRBJ1-2; 8 nucleotides align to TRBD1. The junction had 12 bases not matched to a gene; V was cut back by 0 bases and J by 5 bases. Germline V gives CDR1 SGHRS, CDR2 YFSETQ. The CDR3 extends over 17 amino acids. CDR3 DNA: TGCGCCAGCAGCTTGGAACATCCGGACAGGGCGTTGTATGGCTACACCTTC. Its protein product is CASSLEHPDRALYGYTF.